Shown below are 19 T cell receptor beta chains from a single sample sequenced in a study of T cell responses to AZD1222 COVID-19 vaccine. The data were produced by immunoSEQ multiplex PCR, yet TCRdb's version contains in-frame clones alone and is incomplete. Of over 95,000 clones in the sample, roughly 80% were seen once. The material sequenced was peripheral blood, taken 28 days after the second AZD1222 dose. The receptors derive from an adult who received the AZD1222 COVID-19 vaccine.

This clone was counted only a few times. The chain couples TRBV19 to TRBJ1-2; no clear D gene. Germline V gene sequence: CDR1 LNHDA, CDR2 SQIVND (reference sequence). V gave up 4 bases and J gave up 0 bases, with 6 bases separating them. CDR3 size: 13 residues. The CDR3 is CASSTGSNYGYTF. In DNA form, the CDR3 reads TGTGCCAGTAGTACAGGCTCTAACTATGGCTACACCTTC. The whole variable domain, remainder taken from reference TRBV19 and TRBJ1-2, is DGGITQSPKYLFRKEGQNVTLSCEQNLNHDAMYWYRQDPGQGLRLIYYSQIVNDFQKGDIAEGYSVSREKKESFPLTVTSAQKNPTAFYLCASSTGSNYGYTFGSGTRLTVV.

The chain employs TRBV11-3 and TRBJ2-7, with D perhaps matching TRBD2 (6 bases). Germline lookup yields CDR1 SGHNT and CDR2 YENEEA. Trimming stripped 5 bases from V and 2 bases from J, with 13 bases between. This CDR3 has 14 residues. The CDR3 reads CASSLTGGTYEQYF. The DNA for the CDR3 is TGTGCCAGCAGCCTCACCGGGGGAACCTACGAGCAGTACTTC.

The chain uses TRBV10-3 and TRBJ2-7; D perhaps matches TRBD2 (6 bases). This CDR3 contains 15 residues. The germline V gene has CDR1 ENHRY and CDR2 SYGVKD. The V and J ends lost 2 bases and 2 bases respectively, with 13 bases between them. The CDR3, as DNA: TGTGCCATCAGTGAGAGGATAGCGGATGCCTACGAGCAGTACTTC. This translates into CAISERIADAYEQYF.

The chain combines TRBV7-9 with TRBJ1-2; D gene uncertain. There are 16 residues in the CDR3. The germline CDR1 and CDR2 sequences are SEHNR and FQNEAQ (reference sequence). The V end lost 8 bases, the J end lost 5 bases, and 24 bases lay between the germline ends. CDR3 protein: CASGKTQSPAIYGYTF. In DNA, the CDR3 is TGTGCCAGCGGAAAGACCCAATCTCCAGCTATATATGGCTACACCTTC.

The V and J genes are TRBV3-1 (or the pseudogene TRBV3-2) and TRBJ1-1, with D maybe TRBD1 (5 bases). The V and J ends lost 3 bases and 4 bases respectively, with 15 bases between them. Germline lookup yields CDR1 LGHDT and CDR2 YNNKEL (reference sequence). The CDR3 totals 15 residues. The CDR3 coding sequence is TGTGCCAGCAGCCAGGTGGGGGGTATTGGCACTGAAGCTTTCTTT. This sequence encodes CASSQVGGIGTEAFF.

This clone was seen more than once but under ten times. The chain is built from TRBV7-2 and TRBJ2-7; possible D gene TRBD1, 5 bases. In germline, CDR1 is SGHTA, CDR2 FQGNSA. The V end was cut by 1 base, the J end by 1 base, with 11 bases between. The CDR3 has 15 amino acids. The CDR3 loop reads CASSLVGAGSYEQYF. Written as DNA, the CDR3 is TGTGCCAGCAGCTTAGTAGGGGCCGGTTCCTACGAGCAGTACTTC.

The chain links TRBV7-6 to TRBJ2-3, with 8 positions matching TRBD2. CDR1 and CDR2 (germline): SGHVS, FNYEAQ. This CDR3 is built from 16 residues. After removal of 5 bases from V and 2 bases from J, the junction contained 9 bases not matched to a gene. The CDR3 nucleotides are TGTGCCAGCAGCCCGCGACTAGCGAGAGCCACAGATACGCAGTATTTT. Translation: CASSPRLARATDTQYF.

The gene calls are TRBV5-4 and TRBJ1-3, with D perhaps TRBD1 (5 bases). Germline V gene sequence: CDR1 SGHNT, CDR2 YYREEE (reference sequence). This CDR3 has 16 amino acids. Deletions cut 0 bases from V and 2 bases from J, with 12 bases between. In DNA form, the CDR3 reads TGTGCCAGCAGCTTGGAGGCAGCGGGGCCTGGAAACACCATATATTTT. It yields the protein CASSLEAAGPGNTIYF.

The chain carries TRBV3-1 (or the pseudogene TRBV3-2) and TRBJ2-3; D not certain. V dropped 3 bases and J dropped 5 bases, with 12 bases sitting between them. The CDR3 covers 14 residues. CDR1 and CDR2 (germline): LGHDT, YNNKEL (reference sequence). CDR3 region: CASSHPGSIDTQYF. CDR3 nucleotides: TGTGCCAGCAGCCACCCCGGTTCAATAGATACGCAGTATTTT.

The rearrangement uses TRBV4-2 and TRBJ2-3; 11 bases agree with TRBD2. The CDR3 spans 18 residues. Germline trimming cut 1 base from V and 3 bases from J; bases unmatched to any gene: 9. The germline CDR1 and CDR2 sequences are LGHNA and YNFKEQ. CDR3 DNA sequence: TGTGCCAGCAGCCAAGGCCTGAATAGCGGGGGGGCGACAGATACGCAGTATTTT. It yields the protein CASSQGLNSGGATDTQYF.

This clone has just one count. V is TRBV5-5 and J is TRBJ1-1, with D hard to call. Germline V lookup: CDR1 SGHKS, CDR2 YYEKEE (reference sequence). The CDR3 is 15 residues long. Trimming took off 4 bases at V and 0 bases at J, with 13 bases between the two ends. Written as DNA, the CDR3 is TGTGCCAGCAGCCCCATTACAGAGATGAACACTGAAGCTTTCTTT. It is translated as CASSPITEMNTEAFF. The full variable domain, in which reference TRBV5-5 and TRBJ1-1 provide the parts outside the CDR3, is DAGVTQSPTHLIKTRGQQVTLRCSPISGHKSVSWYQQVLGQGPQFIFQYYEKEERGRGNFPDRFSARQFPNYSSELNVNALLLGDSALYLCASSPITEMNTEAFFGQGTRLTVV.

This chain connects TRBV19 to TRBJ1-1; 7 nucleotides agree with TRBD1. CDR3 size: 14 residues. The V gene end was trimmed by 1 base and the J gene end by 6 bases; junction bases not matched to a gene: 5. Germline V lookup: CDR1 LNHDA, CDR2 SQIVND (reference sequence). CDR3 protein: CASSIAGQAPEAFF. The CDR3 nucleotides read TGTGCCAGTAGTATAGCCGGACAGGCCCCTGAAGCTTTCTTT.

This chain joins TRBV5-1 and TRBJ1-2; weak D call: TRBD1 (6 bases). Trimming shortened V by 1 base and J by 8 bases, and 18 bases separated the two germline ends. The CDR3 is 15 residues long. Germline V lookup: CDR1 SGHRS, CDR2 YFSETQ. The CDR3 coding sequence is TGCGCCAGCAGCTTGATCCCCTCTCCTGGGGGCGGCTACACCTTC. Amino acids: CASSLIPSPGGGYTF.

This clone was observed a handful of times. The rearrangement uses TRBV18 and TRBJ1-1; D might be TRBD1 (5 bases). This CDR3 has 13 residues. V lost 6 bases and J 0 bases, leaving 8 bases between the germline ends. The V gene's germline CDR1 is KGHSH and CDR2 LQKENI. The CDR3 DNA follows: TGTGCCAGCTCTCCCAGGGTGAACACTGAAGCTTTCTTT. Amino acid sequence: CASSPRVNTEAFF.

This chain connects TRBV9 to TRBJ1-1; the D gene is possibly TRBD1 (5 bases). There are 14 residues in the CDR3. V lost 2 bases and J lost 1, with 9 bases in between. The germline V gene encodes CDR1 SGDLS and CDR2 YYNGEE. CDR3 nucleotides: TGTGCCAGCAGCGTTGGGGGGTGGAACACTGAAGCTTTCTTT. Translation: CASSVGGWNTEAFF.

This clone was counted a single time. The V and J genes are TRBV6-5 and TRBJ1-4; D is unclear. CDR1 and CDR2 (germline): MNHEY, SVGAGI. The CDR3 contains 11 residues. Trimming stripped 11 bases from V and 5 bases from J, with 9 bases between. CDR3 sequence (DNA): TGTGCCGCGGGCGGGAATGAAAAACTGTTTTTT. Residues: CAAGGNEKLFF.

This sequence joins TRBV5-1 and TRBJ2-7; D is uncertain. From germline, CDR1 is SGHRS and CDR2 YFSETQ. The CDR3 runs to 13 residues. Trimming stripped 0 bases from V and 3 bases from J, with 7 bases between. The CDR3 bases are TGCGCCAGCAGCTTGGTTCCCGACTACGAGCAGTACTTC. It specifies CASSLVPDYEQYF.

This rearrangement joins TRBV11-2 to TRBJ2-7; D is unclear. This CDR3 has 14 amino acids. Germline V gene data show CDR1 as SGHAT and CDR2 as FQNNGV. Between the trimmed V and J ends, which lost 5 bases and 3 bases, there was a span of 14 bases. The CDR3 spells CASSPRPSHYEQYF. As DNA, the CDR3 is TGTGCCAGCAGCCCAAGACCCTCCCACTACGAGCAGTACTTC.

The gene calls are TRBV6-5 and TRBJ1-3; D is ambiguous. Per the germline V gene, CDR1 is MNHEY and CDR2 is SVGAGI. The CDR3 contains 15 residues. V dropped 5 bases and J dropped 0 bases, with 11 bases sitting between them. The DNA for the CDR3 is TGTGCCAGCAGTCCCGACACGAGCTCTGGAAACACCATATATTTT. It encodes CASSPDTSSGNTIYF.